The 29 T cell receptor delta chains below were found in one sample sequenced in a study of gamma-delta T cells after stem cell transplantation. TCRdb reanalysed the RT-PCR reads with CATT. Of about 2,300 delta-chain clones listed, about 2.1% are singletons. Sequences were obtained from gamma-delta T cells. The receptors were sampled from a human donor. It is not recorded whose cells these are; they may come from a transplant donor.

In its sample, this clone was seen a few times. The protein given by TCRdb reflects a much larger clone and differs at residue 4 from this DNA's translation, likely from a read error; the protein shown is the DNA's translation. The V call is TRDV2, the J call TRDJ1; TRDD3 matches 12 bases. Germline V gives CDR1 GEAIGNYY, CDR2 EKD. The CDR3 runs 21 residues. CDR3 nucleotides: TGTGCCTGTGGCACCGTCTCCTCCGGCCTCGAACTGGGGGATACAATCGATAAACTCATCTTT. It codes for CACGTVSSGLELGDTIDKLIF.

By share of the sample, this clone is large. This sample also contains other DNA sequences that code for the same CDR3. V and J are TRDV2 and TRDJ1; 13 nucleotides align to TRDD3. J gave up 4 bases and V 1 base, and 5 bases lay outside the gene matches. CDR1 GEAIGNYY and CDR2 EKD come from the germline V gene. The CDR3 is 16 residues long. The CDR3 is CACDTVLGDTIDKLIF. For the CDR3, the DNA is TGTGCCTGTGACACGGTACTGGGGGATACGATCGATAAACTCATCTTT.

Details on this clone: A read error likely explains why the TCRdb protein, taken from a much larger clone, differs from this DNA's translation at residue 17; the protein shown is translated from the DNA. The gene calls are TRDV2 and TRDJ1; TRDD3 matches at 8 bases. The germline CDR1 and CDR2 sequences are GEAIGNYY and EKD. There are 19 residues in the CDR3. CDR3 nucleotide sequence: TGTGCCTGTGACACCGTAACTGGGGGCCAAGGGATGTACACCGATAAACCCATCTTT. Its protein product is CACDTVTGGQGMYTDKPIF.

This clone is judged large (0.1 to 1%). This sample includes further DNA sequences coding for the same CDR3. CDR3 residues: CACDTVGGKRDKLIF. CDR3 DNA sequence: TGTGCCTGTGACACCGTGGGCGGAAAGCGAGATAAACTCATCTTT. J is TRDJ1 and V is TRDV2, with D hard to call. This CDR3 is built from 15 residues. The germline V gene has CDR1 GEAIGNYY and CDR2 EKD. The V gene lost 0 bases and the J gene lost 5 bases, with 15 bases spanning the gap.

This clone is deemed large. The sample has other DNA sequences that encode this CDR3 too. The CDR3 DNA follows: TGTGCCTGTGACACGCTGGGGGATACGGGCGATAAACTCATCTTT. It translates to CACDTLGDTGDKLIF. This chain joins TRDV2 and TRDJ1; the match to TRDD3 covers 12 bases. The CDR3 has 15 amino acids. The V gene's germline CDR1 is GEAIGNYY and CDR2 EKD. J lost 4 bases, V lost 1 base, and 3 bases had no gene match.

This clone has only a few counts. This likely stems from a read error, as it lies one base from a far larger clone. Other DNA sequences from this sample encode an identical CDR3 as well. The rearrangement uses TRDV2 and TRDJ3; weak D call: TRDD3 (5 bases). Per germline, CDR1 GEAIGNYY and CDR2 EKD. V lost 0 bases and J 2 bases, leaving 22 bases between the germline ends. The length of the CDR3 is 21 residues. Here the CDR3 reads CACDTVITRLGRPWDTRQMFF. Written as DNA, the CDR3 is TGTGCCTGTGACACCGTAATTACCAGGCTGGGACGACCCTGGGACACCCGACAGATGTTTTTC.

There are a few counts of this clone. TCRdb pairs this DNA with a much larger clone's protein that differs at residue 5, likely a read error; the protein shown was translated from the DNA. CDR3 bases: TGTGCCTGTGACACGATTCCCCGCGTCGTACTGGGGGACACCGATAAACTCATCTTT. Its protein product is CACDTIPRVVLGDTDKLIF. The V gene is TRDV2, the J gene TRDJ1, with 8 bases fitting TRDD3. The germline CDR1 and CDR2 sequences are GEAIGNYY and EKD. The V segment lost 1 base and the J segment 0 bases; nucleotides outside the gene matches: 15. The CDR3 is 19 residues long.

Points on this clone: This sequence is one base from a far larger clone and is likely a read error. Different DNA sequences within this sample yield the same CDR3. The V and J genes are TRDV2 and TRDJ1; 7 bases fit TRDD3. The CDR3 is 18 residues long. The V and J ends lost 3 bases and 0 bases, in that order; junction bases with no gene match: 15. CDR1 is GEAIGNYY, CDR2 EKD, per germline. CDR3 region: CACDLVLGVEEYTDKLIF. The CDR3 DNA follows: TGTGCCTGTGACCTGGTGCTGGGGGTGGAGGAATACACCGATAAACTCATCTTT.

This clone was observed a handful of times. The same CDR3 also results from other DNA sequences found in this sample. The rearrangement joins TRDV1 to TRDJ1, with 11 bases that match TRDD3. The CDR3 loop spans 24 amino acids. V gave up 1 base and J gave up 0 bases; unmatched junction bases: 25. The germline V gene has CDR1 TSWWSYY and CDR2 QGS. CDR3 protein: CALGERHLPQLRWGIRLYTDKLIF. CDR3 nucleotides: TGTGCTCTTGGGGAACGCCACCTGCCCCAACTACGATGGGGGATACGCCTGTACACCGATAAACTCATCTTT.

By share, this clone ranks as medium-sized. A far larger clone is only one base removed, so a read error is likely. This chain connects TRDV3 to TRDJ1; unclear D gene. The CDR3 is 17 residues long. The ends were cut back, 2 bases at V and 2 bases at J, with 24 bases in the middle. Germline CDR1 is TVYSNPD and CDR2 is GDNSRS (reference sequence). As DNA, the CDR3 is TGTGCCTTTTTCTCGTCGCAGGTGAGACGAGGAACCGATAAACTCATCTTT. Protein sequence: CAFFSSQVRRGTDKLIF.

The sample holds a few counts of this clone. TCRdb's listed protein matches a much larger clone and diverges from this DNA's translation at residue 17, likely through a read error; the protein shown comes from the DNA. The gene calls are TRDV2 and TRDJ1; 13 bases map to TRDD3. Germline CDR1 is GEAIGNYY and CDR2 is EKD. The length of the CDR3 is 19 residues. The CDR3 reads CACDTSFTGGYAHFDKFIF. Written as DNA, the CDR3 is TGTGCCTGTGACACGAGCTTCACTGGGGGATACGCGCACTTCGATAAATTCATCTTT.

Points on this clone: This sequence is one base from a far larger clone and is likely a read error. Other DNA sequences in the same sample also yield this CDR3. The V gene is TRDV2, the J gene TRDJ1; 8 bases agree with TRDD3. The CDR3 extends over 16 amino acids. V was pared by 0 bases and J by 6 bases, with 11 bases of the junction left unmatched. Germline V gene data show CDR1 as GEAIGNYY and CDR2 as EKD. CDR3 in DNA: TGTGCCTGTGACACCTGGGGGATCCCCTCTTCCAATAAACTCATCTTT. This gives the protein CACDTWGIPSSNKLIF.

Concerning this clone itself: Since a far larger clone is one base different, this is likely a read error. Different DNA sequences within this sample yield the same CDR3. The chain joins TRDV1 to TRDJ1; possible D gene TRDD3, 6 bases. Per the germline V gene, CDR1 is TSWWSYY and CDR2 is QGS. The CDR3 has 17 residues. V lost 0 bases to trimming and J lost 5 bases, with 19 bases between them. The CDR3 DNA reads TGTGCTCTTGGGGAACTGGCCCGGGGGAACAGGCGAGATAAACTCATCTTT. This sequence encodes CALGELARGNRRDKLIF.

Regarding this clone: A far larger clone is off by one base, so a read error is likely. The chain has TRDV2 and TRDJ3; 8 bases are a match to TRDD3. This CDR3 spans 21 amino acids. Germline V gene sequence: CDR1 GEAIGNYY, CDR2 EKD. CDR3 in DNA: TGTGCCTGTGGCACCACGGGGCTCTGGGGGAGCCCTTCCTGGGACACCCGACAGATGTTTTTC. This translates into CACGTTGLWGSPSWDTRQMFF.

To note about this clone: The mismatch at residue 12 between this DNA's translation and the TCRdb protein of a much larger clone likely reflects a read error; the protein shown is translated from the DNA. The chain recombines TRDV2 with TRDJ1, with 8 bases fitting TRDD3. V was pared by 0 bases and J by 13 bases, with 12 bases of the junction left unmatched. Germline CDR1 reads GEAIGNYY; CDR2 reads EKD. This CDR3 has 14 residues. Here the CDR3 reads CACDTLGDKGGPIF. CDR3 sequence (DNA): TGTGCCTGTGACACCCTGGGGGACAAGGGAGGACCCATCTTT.

In its sample, this clone was seen a few times. The chain links TRDV2 to TRDJ1, with 12 positions matching TRDD3. Germline CDR1 and CDR2: GEAIGNYY and EKD. The length of the CDR3 is 20 residues. Germline trimming cut 3 bases from V and 0 bases from J; bases unmatched to any gene: 16. As DNA, the CDR3 is TGTGCCTGTGACGCCGTACTGGGGGATACACAAGGGCCCTACACCGATAAACTCATCTTT. Encoded protein: CACDAVLGDTQGPYTDKLIF.

This clone was counted between two and nine times. Since a far larger clone is one base different, this is likely a read error. At the DNA level, this CDR3 is encoded by other sequences in the same sample as well. The J gene is TRDJ1, the V gene TRDV2, with a tentative D call TRDD3 (5 bases). This CDR3 comprises 17 residues. Trimming left V 0 bases short and J 9 bases short, with 25 bases between. Germline CDR1 and CDR2: GEAIGNYY and EKD. The CDR3 nucleotides are TGTGCCTGTGACACCTTGGCCGGGGACAAAGAAAACCGGGAACTCATCTTT. This sequence encodes CACDTLAGDKENRELIF.

A word on this clone: The TCRdb protein comes from a much larger clone and disagrees with this DNA's translation at residue 15, likely due to a read error; the protein given here is derived from the DNA. V usage is TRDV2 and J usage is TRDJ1; D is perhaps TRDD3 (6 bases). The CDR3 has 19 residues. Trimming left V 0 bases short and J 4 bases short, with 26 bases between. Per germline, CDR1 GEAIGNYY and CDR2 EKD. The CDR3 protein is CACDTWRPPHTGELDKLIF. The CDR3 nucleotides read TGTGCCTGTGACACCTGGCGACCTCCACATACGGGGGAACTCGATAAACTCATCTTT.

This clone was detected only a few times. TCRdb pairs this DNA with a much larger clone's protein that differs at residue 13, likely a read error; the protein shown was translated from the DNA. The chain combines TRDV2 with TRDJ1; D may be TRDD3 (5 bases). Germline CDR1 is GEAIGNYY and CDR2 is EKD. The CDR3 totals 15 residues. CDR3 loop: CACDTVGVNTDKPIF. CDR3 nucleotide sequence: TGTGCCTGTGACACCGTTGGGGTAAACACCGATAAACCCATCTTT.

This clone has more than one count but fewer than ten. Since a far larger clone is one base different, this is likely a read error. This same CDR3 is encoded by further DNA sequences in the sample. CDR3 nucleotide sequence: TGTGCCTGTGACACGCTGGGGACCACCGCGGGTAAACTCATCTTT. It encodes CACDTLGTTAGKLIF. This sequence joins TRDV2 and TRDJ1; TRDD3 is a possible D gene (6 bases). The CDR3 totals 15 residues. V lost 1 base, J lost 7 bases, and 18 bases lay in between. Germline V lookup: CDR1 GEAIGNYY, CDR2 EKD.

This clone has just a few counts. The V gene is TRDV2, the J gene TRDJ1; the match to TRDD3 covers 8 bases. With V trimmed by 9 bases and J by 0 bases, 5 bases remained unmatched. The CDR3 extends over 13 amino acids. Germline V CDR1 and CDR2: GEAIGNYY, EKD. CDR3 nucleotide sequence: TGTGCCGGTCTGGGGGACTACACCGATAAACTCATCTTT. Translating gives CAGLGDYTDKLIF.

As regards this clone: TCRdb records a much larger clone's protein for this DNA, with a difference at residue 3 that likely arises from a read error; the protein given is the translation of the DNA. The V gene is TRDV2, the J gene TRDJ1; 10 bases are a match to TRDD3. Germline values: CDR1 GEAIGNYY, CDR2 EKD. This CDR3 contains 15 residues. CDR3: CARDPLGDNADKLIF. CDR3 bases: TGTGCCCGTGACCCCCTGGGGGATAACGCCGATAAACTCATCTTT.

This clone occurred a few times. The TCRdb record carries a much larger clone's protein, which differs from this DNA's translation at residue 3; a read error is the likely cause, and the protein listed here is the DNA translation. The rearrangement joins TRDV2 to TRDJ1; D possibly corresponds to TRDD3 (5 bases). CDR3 length: 14 amino acids. Germline CDR1 GEAIGNYY, CDR2 EKD. The CDR3 bases are TGTGCCCGTGACACCGTATCATGGGGAGATAAACTCATCTTT. This sequence encodes CARDTVSWGDKLIF.

A few counts support this clone. TCRdb assigns this DNA the protein of a much larger clone, which departs from its translation at residue 11; this likely reflects a read error, and the protein shown comes from translating the DNA. The chain uses TRDV2 and TRDJ1, with a tentative D call TRDD3 (6 bases). The CDR3 has 17 residues. The germline V gene has CDR1 GEAIGNYY and CDR2 EKD. The CDR3 DNA reads as TGTGCCTGTGGCACCCTTCGGGGGACCTCGGACACCGATAAACTCATCTTT. It translates to CACGTLRGTSDTDKLIF.

Note on this clone: The translation of this DNA and the TCRdb protein of a much larger clone differ at residue 3, probably owing to a read error; the protein shown here is translated from the DNA. This chain links TRDV2 with TRDJ1; TRDD3 aligns across 11 bases. This CDR3 contains 15 residues. Looked up from germline, CDR1 is GEAIGNYY and CDR2 is EKD. CDR3 residues: CARDSWGIPTDKLIF. DNA of the CDR3: TGTGCCCGTGATAGCTGGGGGATACCCACCGATAAACTCATCTTT.

This clone was seen a few times. Given a far larger clone just one base away, this is likely a sequencing read error. CDR3 residues: CACDTVTGGYAHSWGTRQMFF. CDR3 coding DNA: TGTGCCTGTGACACCGTGACTGGGGGATACGCGCACTCCTGGGGCACCCGACAGATGTTTTTC. The chain joins TRDV2 to TRDJ3; 13 positions match TRDD3. In germline, CDR1 is GEAIGNYY, CDR2 EKD. This CDR3 contains 21 residues.

Concerning this clone itself: A single base is all that separates this from a far larger clone, so a read error is likely. Other nucleotide sequences from this sample produce the same CDR3. This sequence joins TRDV1 and TRDJ1, with 9 bases that match TRDD3. V trimming: 4 bases; J trimming: 0 bases; junction bases outside the gene matches: 21. Germline loops: CDR1 TSWWSYY, CDR2 QGS. The CDR3 runs to 21 residues. In DNA, the CDR3 is TGTGCTCTTGGGGTTTACCTTCCGCAGTTGGGGGATATCTGTCACACCGATAAACTCATCTTT. Its translation is CALGVYLPQLGDICHTDKLIF.

Of note for this clone: The protein TCRdb lists belongs to a much larger clone and differs from this DNA's translation at residue 4, which points to a read error; the protein shown is made from the DNA. This chain uses TRDV2 with TRDJ1; 8 nucleotides align to TRDD3. CDR3 length equals 15 residues. J was trimmed by 10 bases and V by 5 bases; bases with no gene match: 17. Germline V gene lookup returns CDR1 GEAIGNYY and CDR2 EKD. The DNA of the CDR3 is TGTGCCTGTGGCAAACTACTGGGGGTCCCTGAGGGACTCATCTTT. Translating gives CACGKLLGVPEGLIF.

Remarks on this clone: The translation of this DNA and the TCRdb protein of a much larger clone differ at residue 17, probably owing to a read error; the protein shown here is translated from the DNA. The gene calls are TRDV2 and TRDJ1, with 7 bases fitting TRDD2. This CDR3 has 19 amino acids. CDR1 and CDR2 from the germline V gene are GEAIGNYY and EKD. The CDR3 reads CACEGLSYEAGPRTDKPIF. CDR3 bases: TGTGCCTGTGAGGGGCTTTCCTACGAAGCGGGGCCACGCACCGATAAACCCATCTTT.